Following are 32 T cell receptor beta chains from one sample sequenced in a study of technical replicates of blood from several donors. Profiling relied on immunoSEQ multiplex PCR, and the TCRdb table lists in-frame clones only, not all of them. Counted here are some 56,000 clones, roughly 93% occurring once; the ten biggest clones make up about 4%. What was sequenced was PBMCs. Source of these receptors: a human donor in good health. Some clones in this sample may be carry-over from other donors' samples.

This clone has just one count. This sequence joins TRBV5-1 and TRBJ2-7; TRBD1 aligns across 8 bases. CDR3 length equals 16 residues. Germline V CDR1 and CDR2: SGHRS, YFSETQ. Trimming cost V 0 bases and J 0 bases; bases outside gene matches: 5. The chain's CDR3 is CASSLGAGGGSYEQYF. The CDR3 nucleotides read TGCGCCAGCAGCTTGGGGGCAGGGGGCGGCTCCTACGAGCAGTACTTC.

The DNA of the CDR3 is TGTGCCAGCAGTGACTTACATGGCTACGAGCAGTACTTC. This gives the protein CASSDLHGYEQYF. The chain is built from TRBV6-1 and TRBJ2-7; D is unresolved. This CDR3 contains 13 residues. Trimming removed 3 bases at V and 3 bases at J, with 9 bases between. The germline CDR1 and CDR2 sequences are MNHNS and SASEGT.

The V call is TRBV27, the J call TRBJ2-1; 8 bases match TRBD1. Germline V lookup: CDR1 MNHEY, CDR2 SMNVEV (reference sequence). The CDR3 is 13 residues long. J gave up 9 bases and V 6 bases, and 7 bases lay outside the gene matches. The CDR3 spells CASSPPGGGEQFF. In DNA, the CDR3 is TGTGCCAGCAGCCCGCCAGGGGGCGGTGAGCAGTTCTTC.

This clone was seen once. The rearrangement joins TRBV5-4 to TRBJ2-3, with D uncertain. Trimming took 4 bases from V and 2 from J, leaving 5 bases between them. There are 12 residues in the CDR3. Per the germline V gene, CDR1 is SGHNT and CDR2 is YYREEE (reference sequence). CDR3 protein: CASSLFTDTQYF. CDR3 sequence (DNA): TGTGCCAGCAGCCTATTCACAGATACGCAGTATTTT.

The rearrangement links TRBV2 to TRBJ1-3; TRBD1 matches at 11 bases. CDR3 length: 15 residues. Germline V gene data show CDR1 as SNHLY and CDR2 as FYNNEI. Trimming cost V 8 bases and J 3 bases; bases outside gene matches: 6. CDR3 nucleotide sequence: TGTGCCAGCGAGGACAGGGGGCGTATTGGAAACACCATATATTTT. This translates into CASEDRGRIGNTIYF.

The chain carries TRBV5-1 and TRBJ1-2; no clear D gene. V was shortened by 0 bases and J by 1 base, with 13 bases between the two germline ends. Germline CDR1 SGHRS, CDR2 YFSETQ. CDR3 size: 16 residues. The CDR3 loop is CASSLGAPSINYGYTF. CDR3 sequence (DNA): TGCGCCAGCAGCTTGGGGGCCCCGTCTATTAACTATGGCTACACCTTC.

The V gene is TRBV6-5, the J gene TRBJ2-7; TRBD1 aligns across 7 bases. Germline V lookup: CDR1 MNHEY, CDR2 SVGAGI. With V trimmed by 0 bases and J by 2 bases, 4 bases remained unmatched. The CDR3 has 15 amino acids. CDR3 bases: TGTGCCAGCAGTTACTCGGGTAGGGGGCCCTACGAGCAGTACTTC. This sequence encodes CASSYSGRGPYEQYF.

The CDR3 spells CSAMTVYGYTF. The CDR3 region has the DNA TGCAGTGCTATGACAGTCTATGGCTACACCTTC. This rearrangement joins TRBV20-1 to TRBJ1-2, with TRBD1 as a possible D gene (5 bases). From germline, CDR1 is DFQATT and CDR2 SNEGSKA (reference sequence). This CDR3 region has 11 residues. Trimming shortened V by 4 bases and J by 4 bases, and 7 bases separated the two germline ends.

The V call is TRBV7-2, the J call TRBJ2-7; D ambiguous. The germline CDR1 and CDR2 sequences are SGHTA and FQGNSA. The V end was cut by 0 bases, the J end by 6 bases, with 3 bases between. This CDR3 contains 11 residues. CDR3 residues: CASSLALEQYF. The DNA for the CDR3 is TGTGCCAGCAGCTTAGCTCTCGAGCAGTACTTC.

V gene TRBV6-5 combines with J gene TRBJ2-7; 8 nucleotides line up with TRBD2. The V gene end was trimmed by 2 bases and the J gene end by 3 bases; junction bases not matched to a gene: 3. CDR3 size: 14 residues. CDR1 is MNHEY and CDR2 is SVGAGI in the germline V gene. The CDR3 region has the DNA TGTGCCAGCAGTTACGACCGGGGGGGCTACGAGCAGTACTTC. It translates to CASSYDRGGYEQYF.

CDR3 loop: CASGLPPLGQGIRRTDGYTF. CDR3 in DNA: TGTGCTAGTGGCTTACCTCCCTTGGGACAGGGGATACGACGCACTGATGGCTACACCTTC. The gene calls are TRBV12-5 and TRBJ1-2, with 10 bases matching TRBD1. This CDR3 spans 20 amino acids. V lost 6 bases and J lost 6; bases outside the gene matches: 25. Germline lookup yields CDR1 LGHNT and CDR2 FRNRAP.

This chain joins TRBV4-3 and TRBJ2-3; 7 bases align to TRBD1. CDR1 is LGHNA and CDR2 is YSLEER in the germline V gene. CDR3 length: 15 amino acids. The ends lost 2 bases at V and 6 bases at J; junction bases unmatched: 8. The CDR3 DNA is TGCGCCAGCAGCCAACCGACAGGGAATGGGGATACGCAGTATTTT. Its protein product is CASSQPTGNGDTQYF.

The CDR3 DNA reads TGTGCCAGCAGTCCGGGACAGGGGGCAAAGACAGATACGCAGTATTTT. This gives the protein CASSPGQGAKTDTQYF. The V gene is TRBV6-4, the J gene TRBJ2-3; 12 bases map to TRBD1. CDR3 size: 16 residues. V shed 5 bases and J 3 bases; nucleotides not matched to a gene: 6. The V gene's germline CDR1 is MRHNA and CDR2 SNTAGT.

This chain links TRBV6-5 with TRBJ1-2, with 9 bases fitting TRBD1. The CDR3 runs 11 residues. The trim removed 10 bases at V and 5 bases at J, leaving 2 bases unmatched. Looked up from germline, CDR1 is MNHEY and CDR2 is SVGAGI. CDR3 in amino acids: CATGQGYGYTF. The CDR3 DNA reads TGTGCCACCGGACAGGGGTATGGCTACACCTTC.

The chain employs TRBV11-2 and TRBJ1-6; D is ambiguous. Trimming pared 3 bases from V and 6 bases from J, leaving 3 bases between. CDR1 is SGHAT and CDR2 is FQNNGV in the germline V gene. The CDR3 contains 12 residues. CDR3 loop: CASSLRNSPLHF. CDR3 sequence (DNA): TGTGCCAGCAGCTTGCGTAATTCACCCCTCCACTTT.

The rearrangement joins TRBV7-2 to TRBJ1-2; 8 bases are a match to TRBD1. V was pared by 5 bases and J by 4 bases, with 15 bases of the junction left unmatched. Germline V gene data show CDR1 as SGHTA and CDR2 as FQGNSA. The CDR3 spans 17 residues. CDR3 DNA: TGTGCCAGCAGCACCCACGGAGATCGGGACAGGACCTATGGCTACACCTTC. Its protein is CASSTHGDRDRTYGYTF.

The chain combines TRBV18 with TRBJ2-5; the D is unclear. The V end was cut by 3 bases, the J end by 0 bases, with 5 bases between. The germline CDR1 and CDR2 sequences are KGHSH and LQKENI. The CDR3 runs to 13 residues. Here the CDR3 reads CASSPSYQETQYF. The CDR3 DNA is TGTGCCAGCTCACCCTCGTACCAAGAGACCCAGTACTTC.

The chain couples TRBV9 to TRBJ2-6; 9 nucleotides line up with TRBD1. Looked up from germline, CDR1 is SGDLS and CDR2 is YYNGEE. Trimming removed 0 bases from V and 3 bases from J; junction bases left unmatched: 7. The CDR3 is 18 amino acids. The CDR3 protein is CASSVGTGQGGGANVLTF. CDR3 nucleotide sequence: TGTGCCAGCAGCGTAGGGACGGGACAGGGAGGTGGGGCCAACGTCCTGACTTTC.

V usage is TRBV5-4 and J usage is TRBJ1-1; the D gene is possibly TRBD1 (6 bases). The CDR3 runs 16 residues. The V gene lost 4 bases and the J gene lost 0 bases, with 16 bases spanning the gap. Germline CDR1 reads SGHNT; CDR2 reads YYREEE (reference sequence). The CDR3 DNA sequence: TGTGCCAGCAGCGCGGACAGAGTTACCATGAACACTGAAGCTTTCTTT. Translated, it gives CASSADRVTMNTEAFF. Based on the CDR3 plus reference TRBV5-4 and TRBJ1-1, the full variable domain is ETGVTQSPTHLIKTRGQQVTLRCSSQSGHNTVSWYQQALGQGPQFIFQYYREEENGRGNFPPRFSGLQFPNYSSELNVNALELDDSALYLCASSADRVTMNTEAFFGQGTRLTVV.

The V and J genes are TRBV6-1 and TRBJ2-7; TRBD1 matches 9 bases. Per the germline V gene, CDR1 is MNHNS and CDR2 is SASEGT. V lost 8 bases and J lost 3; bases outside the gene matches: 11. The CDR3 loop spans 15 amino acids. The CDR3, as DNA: TGTGCCAGCTCCGAAGTGGGGACAGGGCTCTACGAGCAGTACTTC. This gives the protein CASSEVGTGLYEQYF.

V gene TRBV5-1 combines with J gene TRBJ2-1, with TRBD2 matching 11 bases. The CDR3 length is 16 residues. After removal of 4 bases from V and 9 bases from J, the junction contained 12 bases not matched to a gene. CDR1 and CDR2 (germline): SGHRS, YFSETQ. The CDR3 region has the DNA TGCGCCAGCAGCACCTCTAGCGGGGGGCCCTTTGTTGAGCAGTTCTTC. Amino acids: CASSTSSGGPFVEQFF.

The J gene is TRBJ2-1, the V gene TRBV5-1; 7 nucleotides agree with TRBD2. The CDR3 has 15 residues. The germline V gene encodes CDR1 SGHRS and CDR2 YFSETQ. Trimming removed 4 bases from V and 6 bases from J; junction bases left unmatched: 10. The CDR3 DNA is TGCGCCAGCAGCCCAGTCACGGGAGGCAGCAATGAGCAGTTCTTC. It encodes CASSPVTGGSNEQFF.

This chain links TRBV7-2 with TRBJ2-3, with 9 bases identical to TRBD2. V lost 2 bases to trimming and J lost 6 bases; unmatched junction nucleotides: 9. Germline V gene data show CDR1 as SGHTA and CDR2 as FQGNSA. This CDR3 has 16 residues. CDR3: CASSLRLAGSLDTQYF. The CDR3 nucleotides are TGTGCCAGCAGCTTACGGCTAGCGGGGAGCTTGGATACGCAGTATTTT.

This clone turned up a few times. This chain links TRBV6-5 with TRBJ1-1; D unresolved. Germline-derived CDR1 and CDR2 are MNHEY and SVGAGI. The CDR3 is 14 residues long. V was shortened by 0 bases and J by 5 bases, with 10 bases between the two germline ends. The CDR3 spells CASSYSQVLTEAFF. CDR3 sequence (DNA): TGTGCCAGCAGTTACTCGCAGGTCCTTACTGAAGCTTTCTTT.

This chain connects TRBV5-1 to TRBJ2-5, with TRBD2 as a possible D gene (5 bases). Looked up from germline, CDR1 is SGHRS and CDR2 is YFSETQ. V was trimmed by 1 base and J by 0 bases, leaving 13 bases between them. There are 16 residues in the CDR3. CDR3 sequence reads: CASSLLGFSDQETQYF. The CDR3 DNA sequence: TGCGCCAGCAGCTTGCTTGGGTTTAGCGACCAAGAGACCCAGTACTTC.

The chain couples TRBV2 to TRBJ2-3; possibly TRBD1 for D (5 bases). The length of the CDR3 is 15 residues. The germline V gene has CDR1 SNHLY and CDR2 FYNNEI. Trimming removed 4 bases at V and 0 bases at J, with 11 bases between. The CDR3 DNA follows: TGTGCCAGCAGTGCTACAGGCGCTAGCACAGATACGCAGTATTTT. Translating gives CASSATGASTDTQYF.

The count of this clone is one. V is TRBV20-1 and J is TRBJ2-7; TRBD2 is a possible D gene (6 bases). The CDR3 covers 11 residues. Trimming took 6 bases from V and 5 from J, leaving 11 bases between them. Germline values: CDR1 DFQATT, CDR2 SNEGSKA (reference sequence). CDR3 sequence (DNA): TGCAGTGCCCCCGGGGGAGACGAGCAGTACTTC. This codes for CSAPGGDEQYF.

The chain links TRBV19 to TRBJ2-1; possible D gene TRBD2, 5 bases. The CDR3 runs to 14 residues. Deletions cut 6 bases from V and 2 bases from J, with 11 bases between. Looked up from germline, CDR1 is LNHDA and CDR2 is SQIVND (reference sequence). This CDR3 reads CASSAGEAYNEQFF. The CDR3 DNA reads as TGTGCCAGTAGCGCCGGGGAAGCCTACAATGAGCAGTTCTTC.

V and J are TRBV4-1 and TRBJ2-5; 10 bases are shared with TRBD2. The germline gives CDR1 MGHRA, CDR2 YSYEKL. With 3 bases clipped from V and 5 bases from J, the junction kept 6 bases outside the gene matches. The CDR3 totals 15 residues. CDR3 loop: CASSQERGGRETQYF. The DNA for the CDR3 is TGCGCCAGCAGCCAGGAGCGGGGGGGCAGGGAGACCCAGTACTTC.

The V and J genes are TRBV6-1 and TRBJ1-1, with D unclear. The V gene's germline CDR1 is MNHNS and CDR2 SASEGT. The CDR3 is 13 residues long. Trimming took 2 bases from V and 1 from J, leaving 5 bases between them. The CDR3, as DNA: TGTGCCAGCAGTGAACCAGGGAACACTGAAGCTTTCTTT. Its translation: CASSEPGNTEAFF.

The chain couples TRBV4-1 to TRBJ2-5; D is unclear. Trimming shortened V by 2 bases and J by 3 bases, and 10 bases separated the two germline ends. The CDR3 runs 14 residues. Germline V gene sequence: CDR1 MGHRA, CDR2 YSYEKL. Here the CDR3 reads CASSQTLVEETQYF. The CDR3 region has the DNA TGCGCCAGCAGCCAAACGCTGGTAGAAGAGACCCAGTACTTC.

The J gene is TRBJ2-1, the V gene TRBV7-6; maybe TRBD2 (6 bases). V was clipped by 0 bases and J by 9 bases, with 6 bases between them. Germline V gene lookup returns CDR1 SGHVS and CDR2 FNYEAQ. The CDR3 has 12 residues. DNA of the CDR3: TGTGCCAGCAGCTTAGCGCGGGGTGAGCAGTTCTTC. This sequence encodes CASSLARGEQFF.